The rows below give T cell receptor beta chains drawn from one sample of a study of blood T cell repertoires in COVID-19. Method: immunoSEQ multiplex PCR; TCRdb's copy keeps in-frame clones and lacks some. The sample consists of about 280,000 clones, 80% to 90% of them appearing once. The sequenced sample consisted of peripheral blood. These receptors originate from a woman in her sixties or seventies with acute or convalescent COVID-19. Each CDR3 is given with its conserved first and last residue. The order of the fields is V gene, J gene, clone size, CDR3 protein. A row's size may be missing; if present it is once, few, many or a size class.

>TRBV11-2|TRBJ1-2|NA
CASSPGQGSGYTF
>TRBV5-8|TRBJ1-1|NA
CASSFVLGIGRAFF
>TRBV10-3|TRBJ1-2|once
CAISARDSGGYTF
>TRBV3-1/TRBV3-2|TRBJ2-1|NA
CASSRTSGGRSYNEQFF
>TRBV5-1|TRBJ1-1|NA
CASSLEGVGNTEAFF
>TRBV7-9|TRBJ2-3|NA
CATSSRGGTDTQYF
>TRBV6-6|TRBJ1-1|once
CASRAGGENTEAFF
>TRBV2|TRBJ2-4|NA
CASSAGDRYIQYF
>TRBV5-4|TRBJ2-5|NA
CASSGLGGQGGTKETQYF
>TRBV6-5|TRBJ2-7|NA
CASTGYEQYF
>TRBV11-1|TRBJ2-1|NA
CASSSDSVEQFF
>TRBV14|TRBJ2-1|NA
CASSQVSSDEQFF
>TRBV25-1|TRBJ2-1|few
CASSETRRGNNEQFF
>TRBV24-1|TRBJ1-5|NA
CATSDRYGLAHNQPQHF
>TRBV7-9|TRBJ1-2|NA
CASSLGGRYGYTF
>TRBV4-1|TRBJ1-1|NA
CASSRHTGETTEAFF
>TRBV7-2|TRBJ2-3|NA
CASSPSLAGEITDTQYF
>TRBV19|TRBJ1-1|NA
CASSSGDTFRNTEAFF
>TRBV27|TRBJ1-4|NA
CASSLTAGSDEKLFF
>TRBV7-2|TRBJ2-7|NA
CASSLALTSGASYEQYF
>TRBV18|TRBJ2-7|NA
CASSLGQGGNEQYF
>TRBV4-1|TRBJ1-4|few
CASRQVGGEKLFF
>TRBV5-1|TRBJ1-1|NA
CASSSTGAPEAFF
>TRBV9|TRBJ2-7|NA
CASSVRPVGGNEQYF